Reported below is one T cell receptor beta chain. The V and J ends lost 0 bases and 8 bases respectively, with 11 bases between them. Germline CDR1 reads LNHNV; CDR2 reads YYDKDF (reference sequence). The CDR3 runs 14 residues. This sample was included in a study of blood T cell repertoires in COVID-19. In the study's own analysis: From reference gene primer amplification, estimates of nucleated cell counts were derived. Sequencing was performed with immunoSEQ multiplex PCR; in TCRdb, only in-frame clones are kept and a portion is missing. V and J calls and clone size are copied from that table; D and trimming were computed from the DNA. The sample contains some 250,000 clones, 82% of which appear only once.

The receptor was derived from a woman in her fifties or sixties with active or convalescent COVID-19. The rearrangement uses TRBV15 and TRBJ1-5, with D possibly being TRBD1 (5 bases). Input material: peripheral blood. The CDR3 nucleotides read TGTGCCACCAGCAGAGATCAAGGAGGGGAGCCCCAGCATTTT. Translation: CATSRDQGGEPQHF.